This TCR beta chain originates from a study of cytomegalovirus exposure and HLA in healthy donors. PCR employed 60 Vbeta and 13 Jbeta primers. Measured with immunoSEQ multiplex PCR; TCRdb has only the in-frame clones, and not every one. The sample yields roughly 120,000 clones, about 81% seen once. Germline V gene data show CDR1 as SGHDT and CDR2 as YYEEEE. The CDR3 is made up of 14 amino acids. After removal of 4 bases from V and 0 bases from J, the junction contained 0 bases not matched to a gene. Concerning this clone itself: Its target is not known.

Study-wide results and caveats: Later work associated roughly 17,000 TCR beta sequences with HLA alleles at 0.05 false discovery rate.

The sequence was obtained from a man in his forties in good health and CMV-seronegative. The chain recombines TRBV5-6 with TRBJ1-4; TRBD1 matches at 7 bases. Material for sequencing was PBMCs. In nucleotides, the CDR3 is TGTGCCAGCAGCACAGGGGCAACTAATGAAAAACTGTTTTTT. This gives the protein CASSTGATNEKLFF.